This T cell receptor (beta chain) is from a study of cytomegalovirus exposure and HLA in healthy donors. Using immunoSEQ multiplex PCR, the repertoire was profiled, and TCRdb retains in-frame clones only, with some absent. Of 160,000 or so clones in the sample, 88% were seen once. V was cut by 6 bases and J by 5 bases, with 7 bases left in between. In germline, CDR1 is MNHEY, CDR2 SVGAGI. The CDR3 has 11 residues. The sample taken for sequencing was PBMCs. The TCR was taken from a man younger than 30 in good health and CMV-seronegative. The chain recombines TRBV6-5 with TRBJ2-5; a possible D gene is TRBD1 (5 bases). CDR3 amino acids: CASRDTETQYF. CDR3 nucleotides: TGTGCCAGCAGGGACACGGAGACCCAGTACTTC.